Given below is one T cell receptor (beta chain) in context. The data were taken from a study of blood T cell repertoires in COVID-19. In the original workflow: Amplification of reference gene primers was used by the study to estimate nucleated cell counts. Libraries were prepared by immunoSEQ multiplex PCR; TCRdb keeps only in-frame clonotypes and omits some of them. Clone size and the V and J calls come from that table; the DNA yielded D and trimming. The sample records some 250,000 clones, 75% to 90% being singletons. The sample comprised peripheral blood. The clonotype originates from a woman between 25 and 40 years old who had recovered from COVID-19.

CDR3: CASRSGTLNTEAFF. CDR3 bases: TGTGCCAGCAGATCCGGGACATTGAACACTGAAGCTTTCTTT. This sequence joins TRBV6-5 and TRBJ1-1, with a weak D call TRBD1 (6 bases). The CDR3 is 14 amino acids. The V gene lost 6 bases and the J gene lost 0 bases, with 11 bases spanning the gap. Germline-derived CDR1 and CDR2 are MNHEY and SVGAGI.